The source of this T cell receptor (beta chain) is a study of T-cell reconstitution after alpha-beta-depleted transplantation in children. Study-wide results and caveats: Among T cells one year after transplant, newly produced cells accounted for most counts and diversity. Recipient T cells and thymic progenitors that survived gave rise to the high TCRbeta diversity observed at day 60 in some patients. After transplant, at about two months, alpha-beta T cells were reportedly derived from several hundred expanded graft clones.

Per the germline V gene, CDR1 is SGHTA and CDR2 is FQGNSA. This CDR3 has 14 residues. The V end lost 1 base, the J end lost 6 bases, and 10 bases lay between the germline ends. Unique molecular identifiers were incorporated during preparation of the TCRbeta library. TCRdb re-analysed the PCR reads in MiXCR, keeping a single row per CDR3 protein. The data contain some 150,000 distinct CDR3 sequences, about 8.8% of them singletons. This clonotype was recorded a few times. What it recognizes is unknown. The rearrangement links TRBV7-2 to TRBJ2-1; no definite D call. The TCR comes from a female patient aged 2-15 years who had a stem cell transplant for congenital amegakaryocytic thrombocytopenia, so the T cells may come from the graft donor. The sequences come from PBMCs, mostly from graft donor cells, collected 180 days after TCRalphabeta/CD19-depleted stem cell transplant. CDR3 sequence: CASSLDLALNEQFF. DNA for the CDR3: TGTGCCAGCAGCTTAGATCTGGCCCTCAATGAGCAGTTCTTC.